A single sample gave rise to the 8 T cell receptor beta chains below, sequenced in a study of response to subunit inactivated influenza vaccine. Via MiXCR, TCRdb re-called the RT-PCR reads, giving one row per CDR3 protein. In the table there are about 190,000 distinct CDR3 sequences, about an eighth of which are singletons. The sequencing here drew on CD8+ T cells sorted from PBMCs, taken 5 days after vaccination. All receptors come from a man in his fifties who received an inactivated influenza vaccine.

Ten or more counts support this clonotype. The rearrangement joins TRBV12-3 or TRBV12-4 to TRBJ2-5, with 10 bases that match TRBD2. The V and J ends lost 8 bases and 0 bases, in that order; junction bases with no gene match: 3. The CDR3 sequence is 14 residues long. CDR3: CASALAGDQETQYF. The CDR3 DNA sequence: TGTGCCAGCGCCCTAGCGGGGGACCAAGAGACCCAGTACTTC.

This clonotype was observed a few times. J is TRBJ2-2 and V is TRBV11-2; D call uncertain. V shed 1 base and J shed 7 bases, with 7 bases lying between them. The germline V gene has CDR1 SGHAT and CDR2 FQNNGV. This CDR3 has 13 amino acids. CDR3 nucleotide sequence: TGTGCCAGCAGCTTAGGGGTGAACGGGGAGCTGTTTTTT. Amino acid sequence: CASSLGVNGELFF.

Ten or more counts support this clonotype. The chain couples TRBV14 to TRBJ1-1; weak D call: TRBD1 (6 bases). The germline V gene encodes CDR1 SGHDN and CDR2 FVKESK. Trimming removed 0 bases at V and 5 bases at J, with 13 bases between. The CDR3 extends over 15 amino acids. The CDR3 DNA follows: TGTGCCAGCAGCCAAGACAGGGGTTTGGGAACTGAAGCTTTCTTT. Translated, it gives CASSQDRGLGTEAFF.

This clonotype has just a few counts. This chain connects TRBV24-1 to TRBJ2-1; TRBD2 matches 12 bases. The length of the CDR3 is 16 residues. V shed 9 bases and J 4 bases; nucleotides not matched to a gene: 9. Per germline, CDR1 KGHDR and CDR2 SFDVKD. The CDR3, as DNA: TGTGCCACCGAGGCTAGCGGGAGGGGGACATACAATGAGCAGTTCTTC. This encodes CATEASGRGTYNEQFF.

The CDR3 DNA sequence: TGTGCCAGCAGTTCCGGGACAGGGCGGCCCCTCCACTTT. Protein sequence: CASSSGTGRPLHF. This sequence joins TRBV12-3 or TRBV12-4 and TRBJ1-6; TRBD1 aligns across 9 bases. The CDR3 spans 13 residues. Trimming took 4 bases from V and 13 from J; bases not matched to a gene: 5.

This clonotype has just a few counts. This sequence joins TRBV5-6 and TRBJ2-7; no clear D. This CDR3 has 12 residues. V lost 0 bases and J 5 bases, leaving 6 bases between the germline ends. Germline CDR1 reads SGHDT; CDR2 reads YYEEEE. The CDR3: CASSLGLNEQYF. In DNA form, the CDR3 reads TGTGCCAGCAGCTTGGGCCTAAACGAGCAGTACTTC. The full variable domain, completed using reference TRBV5-6 and TRBJ2-7, is DAGVTQSPTHLIKTRGQQVTLRCSPKSGHDTVSWYQQALGQGPQFIFQYYEEEERQRGNFPDRFSGHQFPNYSSELNVNALLLGDSALYLCASSLGLNEQYFGPGTRLTVT.

J is TRBJ2-3 and V is TRBV6-1; the match to TRBD2 covers 11 bases. The germline V gene has CDR1 MNHNS and CDR2 SASEGT. Trimming cost V 5 bases and J 3 bases; bases outside gene matches: 7. The CDR3 is 16 residues long. CDR3 DNA: TGTGCCAGCAGTCCAGCCGGACTAGCGGGTACAGATACGCAGTATTTT. It codes for CASSPAGLAGTDTQYF.

This clonotype showed up many times. The gene calls are TRBV12-3 or TRBV12-4 and TRBJ2-7; D is unresolved. The V end was cut by 2 bases, the J end by 0 bases, with 5 bases between. CDR3 length: 13 residues. The CDR3: CASSLPSSYEQYF. Written as DNA, the CDR3 is TGTGCCAGCAGTTTACCTAGCTCCTACGAGCAGTACTTC.